The source of this T cell receptor (beta chain) is a study of technical replicates of blood from a few donors. The germline gives CDR1 MNHNY, CDR2 SVGAGI (reference sequence). Losses at the gene ends were 2 bases for V and 5 bases for J; bases not matched to a gene: 5. The CDR3 runs to 14 residues. This table comes from immunoSEQ multiplex PCR, and its TCRdb copy is limited to in-frame clones, with some not included. The table has about 100,000 clones, 85% to 95% seen once. This sequence originates from a human donor in good health. The gene calls are TRBV6-6 and TRBJ1-1; 7 positions match TRBD1. Source material: T cells isolated from PBMCs. CDR3 protein: CASSYGQVDTEAFF. As DNA, the CDR3 is TGTGCCAGCAGTTACGGACAGGTCGATACTGAAGCTTTCTTT.